The rows below give T cell receptor beta chains drawn from one sample of a study of blood T cell repertoires in COVID-19. Libraries were prepared by immunoSEQ multiplex PCR; TCRdb keeps only in-frame clonotypes and omits some of them. Of some 120,000 clones listed, 80% to 85% are singletons. The sample was peripheral blood. These receptors were obtained from a young woman who had recovered from COVID-19. Both conserved end residues are part of each CDR3. A D gene is named only where the DNA matches it firmly. Not every row has a clone size; where given, it reads once, few, many or a size class.

TRBJ1-1	TRBV7-9	-	-	TGTGCCAGCAGCTTAGGGGTAGCCCCCACTGAAGCTTTCTTT	CASSLGVAPTEAFF
TRBJ1-5	TRBV29-1	-	once	TGCAGCGTTCAGGCAGGGGAGGGACAGCCCCAGCATTTT	CSVQAGEGQPQHF
TRBJ2-6	TRBV19	-	-	TGTGCCAGTAGTATAGCCTCTATGGGGGGGGCACCTGGGGCCAACGTCCTGACTTTC	CASSIASMGGAPGANVLTF
TRBJ1-1	TRBV9	-	once	TGTGCCAGCAGCGTAGGACTTAAGGCTGAAGCTTTCTTT	CASSVGLKAEAFF
TRBJ2-7	TRBV3-1/TRBV3-2	-	-	TGTGCCAGCAGCTCGGGAAGGGCCATCGACGAGCAGTACTTC	CASSSGRAIDEQYF
TRBJ2-5	TRBV5-1	-	-	TGCGCCAGCAGCTTGGATAAAGAGACCCAGTACTTC	CASSLDKETQYF
TRBJ2-5	TRBV5-4	TRBD2	-	TGTGCCAGCAGCTACCACGGGAGGGCCACCGAGACCCAGTACTTC	CASSYHGRATETQYF
TRBJ1-2	TRBV28	-	-	TGTGCCAGCAGTTTACAGGCAGACGTCTATGGCTACACCTTC	CASSLQADVYGYTF
TRBJ2-3	TRBV15	-	-	TGTGCCACCAGCAGAGATTATGGGGGGGCAGTCGATACGCAGTATTTT	CATSRDYGGAVDTQYF
TRBJ2-5	TRBV6-5	-	-	TGTGCCAGCAGTTACTCCGAGGAGACCCAGTACTTC	CASSYSEETQYF
TRBJ2-7	TRBV6-1	TRBD1	-	TGTGCCAGCAGTGAAGACGAGACGACAGGGTCCTACGAGCAGTACTTC	CASSEDETTGSYEQYF
TRBJ1-2	TRBV10-3	-	-	TGTGCCATCAGTGAGTTCGACAGGGGCTACACCTTC	CAISEFDRGYTF
TRBJ1-3	TRBV5-4	-	few	TGTGCCAGCAGCTTGGCGGACAGTAGAGGTGGAAACACCATATATTTT	CASSLADSRGGNTIYF
TRBJ2-5	TRBV6-5	-	-	TGTGCCAGCAGTCCCGGAGGCAGCCTCCAAGAGACCCAGTACTTC	CASSPGGSLQETQYF
TRBJ2-1	TRBV2	-	-	TGTGCCAGCAGCCCTATGGCAGGGGAGCTTGAGCAGTTCTTC	CASSPMAGELEQFF
TRBJ1-1	TRBV6-5	-	-	TGTGCCAGCAGACAGCTAATGAACACTGAAGCTTTCTTT	CASRQLMNTEAFF
TRBJ1-3	TRBV7-6	-	-	TGTGCCAGCAGCTTAGGGGGGGGACTCGGAAACACCATATATTTT	CASSLGGGLGNTIYF
TRBJ1-1	TRBV6-5	-	-	TGTGCCAGCAGCGAGGGTGGGAGGTTTCACACTGAAGCTTTCTTT	CASSEGGRFHTEAFF
TRBJ2-1	TRBV5-1	TRBD2	-	TGCGCCAGCAGCTTGGGGACTAGCTCCTACAATGAGCAGTTCTTC	CASSLGTSSYNEQFF
TRBJ2-7	TRBV19	-	-	TGTGCCACGCGGGGACAGACGTACGAGCAGTACTTC	CATRGQTYEQYF
TRBJ2-5	TRBV4-1	-	-	TGCGCCAGCAGCCAAGTTCTCGGAGACCAAGAGACCCAGTACTTC	CASSQVLGDQETQYF
TRBJ2-5	TRBV20-1	-	-	TGCAGACTCCTTGACGGGGAGACCCAGTACTTC	CRLLDGETQYF
TRBJ2-1	TRBV6-5	-	-	TGTGCCAGCAGTTACAGGAGGGGATCACGGCAGTTCTTC	CASSYRRGSRQFF
TRBJ2-5	TRBV25-1	-	-	TGTGCCAGCAGGGACTTAAAAGAGACCCAGTACTTC	CASRDLKETQYF
TRBJ1-2	TRBV29-1	TRBD1	-	TGCAGCGTTGTTAGGACAGGGGCTAACTATGGCTACACCTTC	CSVVRTGANYGYTF
TRBJ1-5	TRBV29-1	-	-	TGCAGCGTTTTGACAGGTTATAGCAATCAGCCCCAGCATTTT	CSVLTGYSNQPQHF
TRBJ2-3	TRBV30	TRBD2	-	TGTGCCTGGAGTCTAGGACTAGCGGGGGCCTCAGATACGCAGTATTTT	CAWSLGLAGASDTQYF
TRBJ1-1	TRBV5-8	-	-	TGTGCCAGCAGCCCCTCCCGACAGGTTGTAGCTTTCTTT	CASSPSRQVVAFF
TRBJ2-7	TRBV5-8	TRBD1	-	TGTGCCAGCAGCTTGAGGGGGCCCGACGAGCAGTACTTC	CASSLRGPDEQYF
TRBJ1-4	TRBV4-1	-	-	TGCGCCAGCAGCCAAGATTCGGCCGGGGGGAGAGGCAATGAAAAACTGTTTTTT	CASSQDSAGGRGNEKLFF
TRBJ2-3	TRBV18	-	once	TGTGCCAGCTCAGCTACCGAGGGAGTAGGGGATACGCAGTATTTT	CASSATEGVGDTQYF
TRBJ1-2	TRBV6-5	TRBD1	few	TGTGCCAGCAGTTACTCGGACAGGGATTTGGATGGCTACACCTTC	CASSYSDRDLDGYTF
TRBJ2-1	TRBV9	TRBD1	-	TGTGCCAGCAGCGTAGAACCGCAGGGGGCAAGGGAGTTCTTC	CASSVEPQGAREFF
TRBJ2-1	TRBV4-1	-	-	TGCGCCAGCAGCCTACGTAGCACCGCCGATGAGCAGTTCTTC	CASSLRSTADEQFF